This record concerns one TCR beta chain sequence. The sample comes from a study of blood T cell repertoires in COVID-19. This table comes from immunoSEQ multiplex PCR, and its TCRdb copy is limited to in-frame clones, with some not included. This table has about 230,000 clones, over 70% appearing once. CDR1 SGHRS and CDR2 YFSETQ come from the germline V gene. V was clipped by 2 bases and J by 5 bases; unmatched bases: 6. This CDR3 region has 15 residues. The sample was peripheral blood. The chain links TRBV5-1 to TRBJ2-2; 7 bases match TRBD2. The sequence was obtained from a woman of 80 years or more with acute or convalescent COVID-19. CDR3 in amino acids: CASSFGGRWTGELFF. CDR3 coding DNA: TGCGCCAGCAGCTTTGGCGGGAGATGGACCGGGGAGCTGTTTTTT. Full variable domain (outside the CDR3, taken from reference TRBV5-1 and TRBJ2-2): KAGVTQTPRYLIKTRGQQVTLSCSPISGHRSVSWYQQTPGQGLQFLFEYFSETQRNKGNFPGRFSGRQFSNSRSEMNVSTLELGDSALYLCASSFGGRWTGELFFGEGSRLTVL.